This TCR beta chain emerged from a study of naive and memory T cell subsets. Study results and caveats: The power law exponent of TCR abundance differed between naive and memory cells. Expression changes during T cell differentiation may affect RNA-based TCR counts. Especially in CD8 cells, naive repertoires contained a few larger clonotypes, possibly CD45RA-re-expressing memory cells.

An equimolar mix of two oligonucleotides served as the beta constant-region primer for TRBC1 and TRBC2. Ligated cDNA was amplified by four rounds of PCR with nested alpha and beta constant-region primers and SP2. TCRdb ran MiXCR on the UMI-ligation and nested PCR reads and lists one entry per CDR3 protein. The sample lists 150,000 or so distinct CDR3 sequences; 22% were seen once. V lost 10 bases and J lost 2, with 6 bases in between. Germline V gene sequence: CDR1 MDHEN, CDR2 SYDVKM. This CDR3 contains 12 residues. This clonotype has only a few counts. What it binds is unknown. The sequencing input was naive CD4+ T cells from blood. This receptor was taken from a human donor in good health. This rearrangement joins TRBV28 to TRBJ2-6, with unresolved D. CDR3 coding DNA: TGTGCCACCACCGCTGGGGCCAACGTCCTGACTTTC. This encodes CATTAGANVLTF.